This TCR beta chain was captured by sequencing in a study of cytomegalovirus exposure and HLA in healthy donors (TCRdb year 2017). About the study as a whole: According to an earlier analysis of 587 of the donors, 150 million to 200 million T cells yielded over 90 million unique TCR beta sequences and less than 300 Gb of sequence data. An early release covering 550 to 700 HLA-typed donors comprised around 300 gigabases of sequencing data and 65 million to 100 million unique TCR sequences. The genetic ancestry cluster associated with self-reported Caucasian donors included 81% of the roughly 410 genotyped donors. The aim of the study was to test whether cataloging public T cell receptors could identify signatures of past pathogen exposure. The study profiled the T cell repertoires of 500 to 800 subjects by immunosequencing and related them to cytomegalovirus serostatus. Along with the roughly 700-subject first cohort, a separate validation cohort of over a hundred different subjects was used. To predict cytomegalovirus infection status, the study brought together high-throughput TCR immunosequencing, statistical association of individual TCRs with disease status, and machine learning. A later analysis re-analyzed previously published TCR beta repertoires from roughly 600 donors and added high-resolution HLA genotyping to study TCR occurrence patterns. In the later analysis, no new phenotypic data were used to find candidate immune exposures; instead, reliance was placed on TCR beta sequences and their occurrence across donors. An earlier analysis of nearly 600 of the donors applied high-throughput TCR beta sequencing to assess whether each TCR beta V gene segment acted as functional or pseudogenic. Donor age, sex, ethnicity and CMV serostatus were compiled alongside the repertoire data. Genome-wide SNP genotypes for about 60% of the roughly 670 donors were used in a later genetic analysis, which treated that subset as a discovery cohort. All discovery cohort repertoires had been generated using a single sequencing platform. HLA typing included class I and class II loci at four-digit resolution. The number of donors typed differed by locus, with 629-630 for A, B, C, DRB1 and DQB1, roughly 520 for DQA1, over 600 for DPA1, and around 430 for DPB1. About five DR-DQ haplotypes were handled as single units for association and clustering because linkage in the cohort was strong. Across about 380 genotyped donors of the cohort, an average of roughly 250,000 unique TCR beta nucleotide sequences per donor were sequenced, and approximately 19% of those sequences were non-productive.

Here is what the overall study found, with its caveats: An earlier analysis of several hundred of the donors showed that most TCR beta V segments appeared in productive rearrangements either about 87% or about 30% of the time, which broadly matched IMGT annotations. The classifier was reported to diagnose cytomegalovirus status with high specificity and sensitivity in both the original cohort and the validation cohort. The only immune exposure information available for the cohort was CMV serostatus. The study gave a list of 150 to 200 TCR beta chains associated with cytomegalovirus. In a later analysis, TCR association rates were found to vary across HLA loci, with the most associated TCRs seen for DRB1 alleles and the fewest for HLA-C alleles. According to a later genetic analysis, donors in an Asian-associated ancestry cluster had fewer N-insertions in productive TCRs than the approximately 670-donor mean. Most TCR sequences were observed very rarely across donors, whereas some public TCRs were present in many individuals. Assigning TCR associations to individual alleles was difficult when HLA alleles, especially DR and DQ, strongly co-occurred. Some IMGT-functional V segments, including TRBV6-2 and TRBV6-3, could not be distinguished by the 87-base-pair reads and were therefore excluded. Because HLA typing was unavailable for some donors at each locus, only the typed subset was used in association tests. V-gene and J-gene trimming of TCR beta chains was associated with a missense DCLRE1C variant in a later genetic analysis, and the association was replicated in an independent cohort. In vitro tests confirmed that a few of the cytomegalovirus-associated TCR beta chains recognize cytomegalovirus antigens. In a later analysis, some 18,000 TCR beta sequences were associated with specific HLA alleles at a false discovery rate of 0.05. A further reported finding was that TCR beta sequences accurately predicted the HLA-A and HLA-B alleles for most subjects in the first cohort. Only TCR beta chains were sequenced in this cohort, and the absence of alpha or paired-chain data limited detectable features. In a later analysis, HLA-associated TCR beta chains were found to be more clonally expanded and to have lower generation probabilities than equally common non-associated chains. Correlated functional status among segregating V segments might be attributable to linkage disequilibrium, but an unknown experimental factor could not be ruled out. It was suggested by the authors that the approach could potentially be generalized to other disease states and immunological phenotypes. According to a later analysis, most CMV-associated TCR beta chains appeared to be HLA-restricted, and the HLA associations seemed to be driven largely by CMV exposure. Because counts were too low, around 17 rarely observed V segments, including chromosome 9 orphons, were left out of the earlier analysis of about 620 of the donors. A later analysis reported that several top co-occurrence clusters appeared linked to parvovirus B19, influenza, CMV and Epstein-Barr virus. A group of highly shared sequence variants was considered likely to be a technical artifact of the sequencing pipeline. Roughly uniform sequencing depth across donors was assumed in presence/absence analyses, although this assumption may not hold.

CDR1 and CDR2 are read off the germline V gene as MDHEN and SYDVKM. The CDR3 runs 13 residues from the cysteine to the phenylalanine. CDR3 DNA is the only sequence kept; it has 39 bases, read in frame from the first base. Deletion took 3 bases off V and 5 bases off J, with a span of 10 bases between the germline ends. In regard to this clone: Its antigen is unknown. No base quality information exists; no much larger clone differs at one position.

In total, 600 or so healthy bone marrow donors made up the cohort. At the time of sampling, all cohort members were nominally healthy, though unrecorded immune exposures were likely present. The donor tested CMV seronegative and was one of the 352 seronegative cohort members. A peripheral blood sample was collected from each donor, and TCR beta sequencing was performed on peripheral blood mononuclear cells. Genomic DNA was extracted from the blood cell samples with the Qiagen DNeasy Blood Extraction Kit. Preparation of the library involved the immunoSEQ multiplex PCR assay. The multiplex PCR relied on a mix of 60 forward primers for TCR Vbeta segments and 13 reverse primers for TCR Jbeta segments. The CDR3 region of rearranged TCR beta genes was amplified from genomic DNA with a multiplex PCR assay. The amplified TCR beta libraries were sequenced on the Illumina HiSeq System as 87-base-pair reads. Under the source paper's analysis protocol: A later analysis tallied tens of millions of unique TCR beta chains across the 550 to 850 repertoires, and about 12 million of those chains were shared by two or more donors. Raw reads were error-corrected and collapsed into unique sequences by a nearest-neighbor algorithm in which closely related sequences were merged to remove PCR and sequencing errors. Alignment of CDR3 sequences to IMGT reference sequences was used to assign V, D and J gene segments. Each retained sequence needed at least a six-nucleotide match to both a V gene segment and a J gene segment. A rearrangement counted as productive if the CDR3 had no stop codons and remained in frame with V and J, and every other rearrangement counted as non-productive. Following IMGT convention, CDR3 was defined as the stretch from the second conserved V-encoded cysteine up to the conserved J-encoded phenylalanine. The earlier analysis of roughly 590 of the donors excluded any sequence lacking an unambiguous match to a single V gene segment. In an earlier analysis of 587 of the donors, V segments were called functional above 56.7% productive rearrangements and were called segregating when the between-donor standard deviation exceeded 5%. To diagnose cytomegalovirus status from the catalog of TCR beta chain sequences, a statistical classification framework was built. V and J gene assignment, in a later analysis, came from comparing TCR nucleotide sequences with IMGT/GENE-DB human TR gene sequences. The TCRdist pipeline was used in a later analysis to assign CDR3 sequences and most-parsimonious VDJ recombination scenarios. In a later analysis, each TCR beta chain was defined by its CDR3 amino acid sequence together with its V-gene family, and reads without a unique V-gene family were excluded. In a later analysis, nearly 600 highly shared, low-generation-probability nucleotide sequences were removed to address suspected cross-contamination and a sequencing artifact. A later analysis calculated a clonal expansion index for each public chain from normalized within-repertoire ranks of inferred template counts. In a later analysis, generation probabilities were computed using a VDJ recombination model fitted to out-of-frame rearrangements, and the results were checked against IGoR. In a later analysis, hypergeometric tests were used to score TCR-TCR, TCR-HLA and TCR-CMV co-occurrence, with a repertoire-size bias correction applied to TCR pairs. In a later analysis, false discovery rates were estimated by permuting HLA or CMV assignments 20 times. A later analysis grouped co-occurring TCRs with DBSCAN, adding TCRdist sequence similarity when clustering within HLA-allele-positive subsets. For co-occurrence clustering, repertoires with fewer than 30,000 or more than 120,000 public chains were excluded, along with roughly 5 repertoires with anomalous nucleotide sharing. Imported from immuneACCESS, the table was reduced by TCRdb to in-frame sequences with V and J called. These copies leave out some clones; in studies compared against another copy, an unresolved V gene accounts for under half, and the cause of the remainder is not known. V and J calls and clone size come straight from that table; D and trimming were deduced from the DNA. The table for this sample lists about 190,000 clones; around 84% of them were counted only once. The ten largest clones add up to under 2% of the sample.

The chain links TRBV28 with TRBJ1-1; no D gene is confidently identified. The specimen sequenced was PBMCs. The receptor comes from a woman aged 18-30 years in good health and CMV-seronegative. The nucleotide sequence is TGTGCCAGCAGTTTTGGGTCGGGTACTGAAGCTTTCTTT. The translation is CASSFGSGTEAFF.